Listed below are T cell receptor beta chains from one sample, sequenced in a study of T cell repertoires in cytomegalovirus infection. Their antigens remain unidentified. MiXCR was run by TCRdb on the reads, yielding one entry per CDR3 protein. The sample consists of approximately 110,000 distinct CDR3 sequences, more than 30% of them appearing once. Material: CD8+ T cells from cultured PBMCs, obtained from culture after CMV antigen stimulation. Receptors originate from a human donor in good health (CMV status not recorded). Some clones in this sample may be carry-over from other donors' samples. Both conserved end residues are trimmed from each CDR3. Not every row has a clone size; where given, it reads once, few, many or a size class.

J gene | V gene | clone size | CDR3 protein
TRBJ1-1 | TRBV6-1 | . | ASSEDRRVNTEAF
TRBJ1-5 | TRBV5-1 | . | ASSYGTGGGQPQH
TRBJ2-3 | TRBV9 | . | ASSVETGVATDTQY
TRBJ1-2 | TRBV12-3/TRBV12-4 | . | ASSLGQAFYGYT
TRBJ2-7 | TRBV12-3/TRBV12-4 | many | ASSPQDSFYEQY
TRBJ2-1 | TRBV12-3/TRBV12-4 | . | ASRISGGAGEQF
TRBJ2-1 | TRBV25-1 | . | ASSWGDEQF
TRBJ1-5 | TRBV6-1 | few | ASSDEPGGVYQPQH
TRBJ2-7 | TRBV12-3/TRBV12-4 | few | ASSLAPLYEQY
. | TRBV7-8 | . | ASSWGLAGGSSYEQF
TRBJ1-4 | TRBV27 | . | ASSGVTGDEKLF
TRBJ2-7 | TRBV20-1 | . | SAQPLSYEQY
TRBJ2-7 | TRBV6-1 | . | ASSSPPGQLARGYEQY
TRBJ1-4 | TRBV4-1 | . | ASSLTGGLPEKLF
TRBJ1-2 | TRBV7-9 | . | ASGPEEGWNYGYT
TRBJ2-7 | TRBV5-1 | . | ASSLRLTPSPSNEQY
TRBJ1-4 | TRBV10-3 | . | AISELPDGTKFGGEKLF
TRBJ1-1 | TRBV4-1 | few | ASSQAPPNTEAF
TRBJ1-1 | TRBV7-2 | . | ASSSYSWGGETEAF
TRBJ2-6 | TRBV10-3 | . | AIVSGDSGANVLT
TRBJ2-4 | TRBV7-9 | few | ASSLDRVQIKNIQY
TRBJ2-7 | TRBV19 | few | ASSQSGVGAYEQY
TRBJ1-2 | TRBV7-6 | . | ASSSAGGDGYT
TRBJ2-1 | TRBV19 | . | ASSIASGGLNEQF
TRBJ2-7 | TRBV7-6 | . | ASSLKNRDLGYPYEQY
TRBJ2-7 | TRBV28 | few | ASSHTGPVLYEQY
TRBJ2-5 | TRBV7-6 | many | ASTPSETQY
TRBJ2-7 | TRBV15 | . | ATSGGQGITIYEQY
TRBJ1-4 | TRBV7-2 | . | ASSRTDSRNEKLF
TRBJ2-3 | TRBV7-2 | few | ASSPWGNGGSSDTQY
TRBJ2-2 | TRBV7-8 | few | ASSLYAGTAAGELF
TRBJ1-1 | TRBV27 | . | ASSWGSLNTEAF
TRBJ2-3 | TRBV7-2 | many | ASSPGQFSTDTQY
TRBJ2-5 | TRBV6-2/TRBV6-3 | . | ASSYPSAWETQY
TRBJ2-2 | TRBV20-1 | . | SARWQAGELF
TRBJ1-1 | TRBV20-1 | . | SASVWGTEAF
TRBJ2-3 | TRBV20-1 | few | SAREGLDRLYTDTQY
TRBJ1-1 | TRBV6-6 | . | ASWVRTEAF
TRBJ2-7 | TRBV7-2 | few | ASSLLGQGEIYEQY
TRBJ1-5 | TRBV4-1 | . | ASSQSRDFGNQPQH
TRBJ1-3 | TRBV12-3/TRBV12-4 | many | ASSLGGHRARGIY
TRBJ1-2 | TRBV7-9 | . | ASSLDGTGNYT
TRBJ2-1 | TRBV11-1 | . | ASSLAGGAWYNEQF
TRBJ1-2 | TRBV7-9 | . | ASSSGTAFYGYT
TRBJ2-1 | TRBV4-1 | . | ASSPNDNEQF
TRBJ1-5 | TRBV7-8 | . | ASSLAVGLSNYQPQH
TRBJ2-3 | TRBV5-1 | once | ASSLDGVGTDTQY
TRBJ2-7 | TRBV20-1 | . | SAANDQGDYEQY
TRBJ2-2 | TRBV6-4 | . | ASAPTTDTGELF
TRBJ2-1 | TRBV7-2 | few | ASSTQPGGSYNEQF